Listed here are 14 T cell receptor beta chains from one sample, sequenced in a study of human T cells and chemical hapten exposure. Time point of the sample: pre-sensitization, week 0. Treatment described: therapeutic diphenylcyclopropenone sensitization with weekly scalp DPC. TCRdb re-derived calls from the RACE reads in MiXCR, one entry per CDR3 protein. The data hold around 380,000 distinct CDR3 sequences, with about 5% observed a single time. Sample: whole blood, taken in connection with sensitization to the hapten diphenylcyclopropenone (DPC). These receptors were collected from a woman aged 18-35 years with alopecia areata. Some clones in this sample may be carry-over from other donors' samples.

This clonotype has at least ten counts. The V gene is TRBV7-3, the J gene TRBJ2-7; D remains unclear. The CDR3 length is 13 residues. In germline, CDR1 is SGHTA, CDR2 FQGTGA. Trimming took off 5 bases at V and 3 bases at J, with 11 bases between the two ends. The CDR3 DNA follows: TGTGCCAGCAGCCTTGACACGAACTACGAGCAGTACTTC. It specifies CASSLDTNYEQYF. Full variable domain (rest looked up from reference TRBV7-3 and TRBJ2-7): GAGVSQTPSNKVTEKGKYVELRCDPISGHTALYWYRQSLGQGPEFLIYFQGTGAADDSGLPNDRFFAVRPEGSVSTLKIQRTERGDSAVYLCASSLDTNYEQYFGPGTRLTVT.

The sample holds many counts of this clonotype. This sequence joins TRBV20-1 and TRBJ1-5, with D perhaps TRBD1 (6 bases). This CDR3 spans 14 amino acids. The V end was cut by 4 bases, the J end by 3 bases, with 13 bases between. CDR1 is DFQATT and CDR2 is SNEGSKA in the germline V gene (reference sequence). The CDR3 is CSATAGTTNQPQHF. The DNA for the CDR3 is TGCAGTGCTACCGCCGGGACAACCAATCAGCCCCAGCATTTT.

This clonotype was observed a handful of times. The rearrangement joins TRBV6-2 or TRBV6-3 to TRBJ2-6, with TRBD2 matching over 9 bases. Germline CDR1 is MNHEY and CDR2 is SVGEGT. With V trimmed by 0 bases and J by 2 bases, 8 bases remained unmatched. This CDR3 has 19 residues. The CDR3 loop reads CASSYSALAGRPGANVLTF. In nucleotides, the CDR3 is TGTGCCAGCAGTTACTCGGCCCTAGCGGGGAGACCTGGGGCCAACGTCCTGACTTTC.

V gene TRBV2 combines with J gene TRBJ1-1; D gene unclear. The CDR3 is 13 amino acids. Germline V gives CDR1 SNHLY, CDR2 FYNNEI. The ends were cut back, 1 base at V and 8 bases at J, with 11 bases in the middle. The CDR3 nucleotides read TGTGCCAGCAGTGAAGTCTCGTCAGCAGAAGCTTTCTTT. Its translation: CASSEVSSAEAFF.

The chain recombines TRBV6-8 with TRBJ1-5; D uncertain. CDR1 is MNHGY, CDR2 SAAAGT, per germline. This CDR3 comprises 12 residues. The V and J ends lost 11 bases and 7 bases respectively, with 15 bases between them. The CDR3 DNA is TGTGCCGGCCCTACGACTCGACAGCCCCAGCATTTT. This codes for CAGPTTRQPQHF.

J is TRBJ1-1 and V is TRBV7-2; D is undetermined. V lost 2 bases to trimming and J lost 1 base, with 17 bases between them. CDR1 and CDR2 (germline): SGHTA, FQGNSA. This CDR3 has 17 amino acids. The DNA of the CDR3 is TGTGCCAGCAGCTTATCCCTTAGCACTATAGAGAACACTGAAGCTTTCTTT. It yields the protein CASSLSLSTIENTEAFF. The full variable domain, in which reference TRBV7-2 and TRBJ1-1 provide the parts outside the CDR3, is GAGVSQSPSNKVTEKGKDVELRCDPISGHTALYWYRQSLGQGLEFLIYFQGNSAPDKSGLPSDRFSAERTGGSVSTLTIQRTQQEDSAVYLCASSLSLSTIENTEAFFGQGTRLTVV.

This clonotype has only a few counts. The rearrangement uses TRBV20-1 and TRBJ1-3; no reliable D call. The CDR3 is 13 amino acids. V was clipped by 7 bases and J by 0 bases, with 10 bases between them. Per the germline V gene, CDR1 is DFQATT and CDR2 is SNEGSKA (reference sequence). CDR3 residues: CSVRASSGNTIYF. The CDR3 coding sequence is TGCAGTGTACGCGCTAGCTCTGGAAACACCATATATTTT.

The chain uses TRBV6-4 and TRBJ2-3, with 11 positions matching TRBD2. The trim removed 4 bases at V and 4 bases at J, leaving 4 bases unmatched. Germline V lookup: CDR1 MRHNA, CDR2 SNTAGT. This CDR3 contains 15 residues. As DNA, the CDR3 is TGTGCCAGCAGTGTACTAGCGGGGGAGGCAGATACGCAGTATTTT. Its protein product is CASSVLAGEADTQYF.

At least ten counts were recorded for this clonotype. The chain carries TRBV12-3 or TRBV12-4 and TRBJ1-1; TRBD1 might be the D (5 bases). The V end lost 3 bases, the J end lost 11 bases, and 13 bases lay between the germline ends. The CDR3 runs 12 residues. For the CDR3, the DNA is TGTGCCAGCAGTTTGTTGGGGGATGTGGCTTTCTTT. Translating gives CASSLLGDVAFF.

The rearrangement links TRBV13 to TRBJ2-3; D remains unclear. The CDR3 sequence is 11 residues long. The ends were cut back, 3 bases at V and 10 bases at J, with 8 bases in the middle. Germline assignment: CDR1 PRHDT and CDR2 FYEKMQ (reference sequence). The CDR3 loop is CASSFDRAQYF. The CDR3 DNA is TGTGCCAGCAGCTTCGATCGGGCGCAGTATTTT.

The rearrangement links TRBV5-1 to TRBJ1-5; no definite D call. This CDR3 contains 15 residues. Germline lookup yields CDR1 SGHRS and CDR2 YFSETQ. V gave up 1 base and J gave up 5 bases, with 13 bases separating them. CDR3 protein: CASSLSGNPDQPQHF. The CDR3 nucleotides read TGCGCCAGCAGCTTGTCGGGGAATCCGGATCAGCCCCAGCATTTT. The full variable domain, completed using reference TRBV5-1 and TRBJ1-5, is KAGVTQTPRYLIKTRGQQVTLSCSPISGHRSVSWYQQTPGQGLQFLFEYFSETQRNKGNFPGRFSGRQFSNSRSEMNVSTLELGDSALYLCASSLSGNPDQPQHFGDGTRLSIL.

The table lists this clonotype with many counts. This chain uses TRBV5-1 with TRBJ1-4; D is uncertain. Germline lookup yields CDR1 SGHRS and CDR2 YFSETQ. CDR3 length: 16 residues. Trimming removed 0 bases at V and 8 bases at J, with 17 bases between. This CDR3 reads CASSLALDRSSEKLFF. The CDR3 DNA reads TGCGCCAGCAGCTTGGCCCTAGACCGCTCCAGCGAAAAACTGTTTTTT.

This clonotype turned up a few times. This chain connects TRBV2 to TRBJ1-2; D is unresolved. Germline CDR1 and CDR2: SNHLY and FYNNEI. This CDR3 has 13 amino acids. Between the trimmed V and J ends, which lost 5 bases and 0 bases, there was a span of 7 bases. The CDR3: CASSKEANYGYTF. The CDR3, as DNA: TGTGCCAGCAGTAAGGAGGCTAACTATGGCTACACCTTC.

Many counts were recorded for this clonotype. The chain couples TRBV4-2 to TRBJ2-3; no reliable D call. V gave up 4 bases and J gave up 2 bases, with 7 bases separating them. Per the germline V gene, CDR1 is LGHNA and CDR2 is YNFKEQ. The CDR3 has 13 amino acids. DNA for the CDR3: TGTGCCAGCAGCCCCCTGGCCACAGATACGCAGTATTTT. This sequence encodes CASSPLATDTQYF.